The clone carrying this T cell receptor beta chain was found a few times. This entry comes from a study of blood T cell repertoires in COVID-19. Study-wide context: T cells, B-cell-depleted T cells, or PBMCs supplied cDNA or gDNA.

Original processing notes: Reference gene primers were amplified, and this amplification served to estimate nucleated cell counts. The repertoire was sequenced with immunoSEQ multiplex PCR; TCRdb's copy has only in-frame clones and lacks some. V and J calls and clone size come straight from that table; D and trimming were deduced from the DNA. The sample contains approximately 16,000 clones, around nine tenths of which appear only once. This sequence originates from a human donor in a cohort sampled during active COVID-19. Sequenced material: peripheral blood.

In DNA, the CDR3 is TGTGCCAGCAGTTTATCGCCGGGGGGCCTCCCCGAGCAGTACTTC. It specifies CASSLSPGGLPEQYF. This chain connects TRBV27 to TRBJ2-7, with D perhaps TRBD2 (7 bases). Looked up from germline, CDR1 is MNHEY and CDR2 is SMNVEV (reference sequence). V lost 0 bases, J lost 6 bases, and 15 bases lay in between. The CDR3 covers 15 residues.